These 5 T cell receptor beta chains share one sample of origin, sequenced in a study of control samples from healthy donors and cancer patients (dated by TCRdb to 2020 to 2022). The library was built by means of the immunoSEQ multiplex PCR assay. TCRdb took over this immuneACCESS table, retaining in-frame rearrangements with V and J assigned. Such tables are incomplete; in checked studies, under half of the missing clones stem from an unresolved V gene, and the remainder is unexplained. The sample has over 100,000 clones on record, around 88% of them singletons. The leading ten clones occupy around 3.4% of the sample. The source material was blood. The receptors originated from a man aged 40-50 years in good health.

The CDR3 protein is CASSFSSSPGNTIYF. CDR3 bases: TGTGCCAGCAGCTTCTCCTCAAGCCCTGGAAACACCATATATTTT. V and J are TRBV7-6 and TRBJ1-3; D is ambiguous. Germline V lookup: CDR1 SGHVS, CDR2 FNYEAQ. V lost 3 bases and J 2 bases, leaving 11 bases between the germline ends. This CDR3 region has 15 residues. The full variable domain, rest sourced from reference TRBV7-6 and TRBJ1-3, is GAGVSQSPRYKVTKRGQDVALRCDPISGHVSLYWYRQALGQGPEFLTYFNYEAQQDKSGLPNDRFSAERPEGSISTLTIQRTEQRDSAMYRCASSFSSSPGNTIYFGEGSWLTVV.

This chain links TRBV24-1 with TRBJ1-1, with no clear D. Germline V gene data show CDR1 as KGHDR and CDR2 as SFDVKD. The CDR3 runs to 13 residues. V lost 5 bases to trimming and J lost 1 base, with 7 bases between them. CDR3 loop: CATSAFPNTEAFF. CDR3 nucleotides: TGTGCCACCAGTGCCTTCCCGAACACTGAAGCTTTCTTT.

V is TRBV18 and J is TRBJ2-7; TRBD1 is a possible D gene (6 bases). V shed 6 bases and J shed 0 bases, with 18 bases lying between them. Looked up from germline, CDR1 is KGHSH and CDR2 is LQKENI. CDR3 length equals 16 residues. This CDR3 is CASSPSPGQSSYEQYF. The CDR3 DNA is TGTGCCAGCTCGCCGAGTCCGGGACAAAGCTCCTACGAGCAGTACTTC.

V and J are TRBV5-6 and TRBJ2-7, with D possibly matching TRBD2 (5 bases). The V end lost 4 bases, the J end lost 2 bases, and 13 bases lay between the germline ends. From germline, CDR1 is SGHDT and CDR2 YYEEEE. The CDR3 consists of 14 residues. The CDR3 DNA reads TGTGCCAGCAGCAGCGGAGGCACACCCTACGAGCAGTACTTC. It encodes CASSSGGTPYEQYF.

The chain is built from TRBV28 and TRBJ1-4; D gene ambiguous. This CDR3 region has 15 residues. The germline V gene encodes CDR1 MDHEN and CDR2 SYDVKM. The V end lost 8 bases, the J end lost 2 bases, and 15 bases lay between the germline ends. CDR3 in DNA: TGTGCCAGCGGTCGGGGAGGGAAGACTAATGAAAAACTGTTTTTT. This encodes CASGRGGKTNEKLFF.